Listed below are T cell receptor beta chains from one sample, sequenced in a study of blood T cell repertoires in COVID-19. Clones were sequenced by immunoSEQ multiplex PCR, and TCRdb holds only the in-frame ones, with some missing. The sample has 200,000 or so clones; approximately 80% are singletons. The sequencing sample was made of peripheral blood. These receptors originate from a man aged 55 to 69 with COVID-19, enrolled during active disease. The CDR3 runs from the conserved cysteine through the conserved F or W. D genes are given only for firm matches. Size is stated for part of the rows, as once, few or many counts, or as a class when the clone is expanded.

size	D	V	J	DNA	CDR3
NA	NA	TRBV2	TRBJ1-5	TGTGCCAGCAGTGCACGGGGGTTTGCAGGCAATCAGCCCCAGCATTTT	CASSARGFAGNQPQHF
NA	NA	TRBV5-1	TRBJ1-1	TGCGCCAGCAGCTTGGCCACAGCGAACACTGAAGCTTTCTTT	CASSLATANTEAFF
NA	NA	TRBV15	TRBJ1-5	TGTGCCACCAGCAGAGATCCCTCGGGGAGAAATCAGCCCCAGCATTTT	CATSRDPSGRNQPQHF
few	NA	TRBV5-8	TRBJ1-4	TGTGCCAGCAGCTCAGGGGTTCGGGCAACTAATGAAAAACTGTTTTTT	CASSSGVRATNEKLFF
NA	NA	TRBV5-1	TRBJ2-5	TGCGCCAGCAGCTTAGGGGAAAGGCAGACCCAGTACTTC	CASSLGERQTQYF
once	NA	TRBV7-9	TRBJ1-2	TGTGCCAGCACCTGGAGGGCCGGGGCGAAGGATGGCTACACCTTC	CASTWRAGAKDGYTF
NA	NA	TRBV27	TRBJ2-7	TGTGCCAGCAGTAACCAACGACTAGTTTCCGAGCAGTACTTC	CASSNQRLVSEQYF
NA	NA	TRBV18	TRBJ2-7	TGTGCCAGCTCTCAACTGCGGGGTTCCTACGAGCAGTACTTC	CASSQLRGSYEQYF
NA	NA	TRBV7-9	TRBJ1-1	TGTGCCAGCAGCTTAGGGCGGTACACTGAAGCTTTCTTT	CASSLGRYTEAFF
NA	NA	TRBV29-1	TRBJ2-2	TGCAGCGTTGAAGTAACCGGTCACAACACCGGGGAGCTGTTTTTT	CSVEVTGHNTGELFF
NA	TRBD1	TRBV3-1/TRBV3-2	TRBJ1-6	TGTGCCAGCAGCCGGGACAGGGTAAGCTCACCCCTCCACTTT	CASSRDRVSSPLHF
NA	TRBD1	TRBV10-1	TRBJ1-1	TGCGCCAGCAGAGGCAGGGGGCATGATGAAGCTTTCTTT	CASRGRGHDEAFF
NA	NA	TRBV12-3/TRBV12-4	TRBJ1-2	TGTGCCAGCAGTTTTGGAGGTGGTGGCTACACCTTC	CASSFGGGGYTF
NA	TRBD1	TRBV7-2	TRBJ1-6	TGTGCCAGCAGCTTAGTAACTGGACAGGGGGCTTCACCCCTCCACTTT	CASSLVTGQGASPLHF
NA	NA	TRBV4-1	TRBJ1-1	TGCGCCAGCACCCGGGGGAACACTGAAGCTTTCTTT	CASTRGNTEAFF
once	TRBD1	TRBV2	TRBJ1-5	TGTGCCAGCAGTTTTTTACAGGGGAGCGGGCAGCCCCAGCATTTT	CASSFLQGSGQPQHF
NA	TRBD2	TRBV27	TRBJ2-1	TGTGCCAGTAAAACTAGCGGGAGTGTCAATGAGCAGTTCTTC	CASKTSGSVNEQFF
NA	TRBD1	TRBV19	TRBJ1-5	TGTGCCAGTAGTATGTCCGGACAGGGAGATCAGCCCCAGCATTTT	CASSMSGQGDQPQHF
NA	NA	TRBV11-2	TRBJ1-1	TGTGCCAGCAGCTTAGGTGTCCGGCGGGACACTGAAGCTTTCTTT	CASSLGVRRDTEAFF
NA	NA	TRBV6-5	TRBJ1-4	TGTGCCAGCAAGGGAGGGGGTTCTGAAAAACTGTTTTTT	CASKGGGSEKLFF
NA	NA	TRBV5-6	TRBJ1-3	TGTGCCAGCAGCTGGACGGGGGGGTACAGTGGAAACACCATATATTTT	CASSWTGGYSGNTIYF
NA	TRBD1	TRBV6-1	TRBJ1-4	TGTGCCAGCAGTAAAGGCGCAACGGGACAGGGATCAGTTGAAAAACTGTTTTTT	CASSKGATGQGSVEKLFF
NA	TRBD1	TRBV3-1/TRBV3-2	TRBJ2-2	TGTGCCAGCAGCCAAGGGACAGGGGCCGGGGAGCTGTTTTTT	CASSQGTGAGELFF
NA	NA	TRBV6-2/TRBV6-3	TRBJ1-1	TGTGCCAGCAGTGCCTCAGGGAAAGCAATGAACACTGAAGCTTTCTTT	CASSASGKAMNTEAFF
NA	NA	TRBV27	TRBJ1-5	TGTGCCAGCAGTTTTAACAGGCCAATGGGCAATCAGCCCCAGCATTTT	CASSFNRPMGNQPQHF
once	TRBD1	TRBV2	TRBJ1-2	TGTGCCTCGACAGGGGGCCTCGACGTTAACTATGGCTACACCTTC	CASTGGLDVNYGYTF
NA	NA	TRBV19	TRBJ1-3	TGTGCCAGTAGACAACAGGGAACTGGAAACACCATATATTTT	CASRQQGTGNTIYF
NA	NA	TRBV10-1	TRBJ2-1	TGCGCCAGCAGTGAGGTCCTAAATGAGCAGTTCTTC	CASSEVLNEQFF
NA	TRBD1	TRBV2	TRBJ2-2	TGTGCCAGCAGAGACAGGGTTTATGGCGGGGAGCTGTTTTTT	CASRDRVYGGELFF
NA	NA	TRBV11-2	TRBJ1-6	TGTGCCAGCAGCTTGCTAGGGAGCGATTCACCCCTCCACTTT	CASSLLGSDSPLHF
NA	NA	TRBV10-3	TRBJ1-5	TGTGCCATCAGCGCTATGGGAGGAAATCAGCCCCAGCATTTT	CAISAMGGNQPQHF
NA	TRBD1	TRBV4-3	TRBJ1-1	TGCGCCAGCAGCGCTGGGACAGGGGTAAAGGATGAAGCTTTCTTT	CASSAGTGVKDEAFF
NA	TRBD1	TRBV9	TRBJ2-1	TGTGCCAGCGGGGACAGGGGGCACAATGAGCAGTTCTTC	CASGDRGHNEQFF
NA	TRBD1	TRBV14	TRBJ2-7	TGTGCCAGCAGCCAAGACAGGGGGTCCGCGTACTTC	CASSQDRGSAYF
once	TRBD1	TRBV4-2	TRBJ1-6	TGTGCCAGCAGCCAAGATAGGAGGGGACAGGGTAGGACCTATAATTCACCCCTCCACTTT	CASSQDRRGQGRTYNSPLHF
NA	NA	TRBV6-7	TRBJ2-7	TGTGCCAGCAGTCACAGCCGGAAACACGAGCAGTACTTC	CASSHSRKHEQYF
NA	TRBD1	TRBV7-3	TRBJ1-2	TGTGCCAGCAGCACCGGGACAGGGGACTATGGCTACACCTTC	CASSTGTGDYGYTF
few	NA	TRBV7-9	TRBJ1-1	TGTGCCAGCAGCCTCTCGCAAAGGGGGAGCACTGAAGCTTTCTTT	CASSLSQRGSTEAFF
NA	NA	TRBV25-1	TRBJ1-6	TGTGCCAGCAGTGAGTCGGGACATTCTAATTCACCCCTCCACTTT	CASSESGHSNSPLHF
NA	NA	TRBV28	TRBJ1-4	TGTGCCAGCAACGAGCTAGCTAATGAAAAACTGTTTTTT	CASNELANEKLFF
NA	TRBD1	TRBV9	TRBJ1-1	TGTGCCAGCAGCGAGTACGGACAGGGGCCTGCGAACACTGAAGCTTTCTTT	CASSEYGQGPANTEAFF
few	NA	TRBV29-1	TRBJ1-5	TGCAGCGTTGGTAAAGGAGTCAATCAGCCCCAGCATTTT	CSVGKGVNQPQHF